These 20 T cell receptor beta chains share one sample of origin, sequenced in a study of blood T cell repertoires in COVID-19. Here immunoSEQ multiplex PCR was the method, and the copy in TCRdb shows in-frame clones only, minus some. The table records fewer than 200,000 clones, approximately 80% of them present only once. Input material: peripheral blood. Receptors were obtained from a human donor in a cohort sampled during active COVID-19.

The J gene is TRBJ2-5, the V gene TRBV7-6; 10 bases are a match to TRBD2. Germline lookup yields CDR1 SGHVS and CDR2 FNYEAQ. The CDR3 extends over 15 amino acids. Losses at the gene ends were 2 bases for V and 4 bases for J; bases not matched to a gene: 4. CDR3 residues: CASSLSAGGPETQYF. The CDR3, as DNA: TGTGCCAGCAGCTTATCAGCGGGGGGGCCAGAGACCCAGTACTTC. The full variable domain, with the rest looked up from reference TRBV7-6 and TRBJ2-5, is GAGVSQSPRYKVTKRGQDVALRCDPISGHVSLYWYRQALGQGPEFLTYFNYEAQQDKSGLPNDRFSAERPEGSISTLTIQRTEQRDSAMYRCASSLSAGGPETQYFGPGTRLLVL.

This sequence joins TRBV19 and TRBJ1-1; tentative D call: TRBD1 (5 bases). V was pared by 6 bases and J by 6 bases, with 11 bases between. The CDR3 covers 12 residues. The germline V gene has CDR1 LNHDA and CDR2 SQIVND (reference sequence). The CDR3 region has the DNA TGTGCCAGTAGCAGTCGGGGGGCTGAAGCTTTCTTT. Translation gives CASSSRGAEAFF.

The chain employs TRBV6-5 and TRBJ1-6; no clear D. Germline V gene lookup returns CDR1 MNHEY and CDR2 SVGAGI. The CDR3 is made up of 14 amino acids. The V and J ends lost 0 bases and 9 bases respectively, with 9 bases between them. The DNA for the CDR3 is TGTGCCAGCAGTTACTCCCAGGAAATTTCACCCCTCCACTTT. Translation gives CASSYSQEISPLHF.

This sequence joins TRBV7-9 and TRBJ1-2; D gene ambiguous. CDR1 is SEHNR, CDR2 FQNEAQ, per germline (reference sequence). The V end lost 4 bases, the J end lost 5 bases, and 17 bases lay between the germline ends. The length of the CDR3 is 15 residues. The CDR3 bases are TGTGCCAGCAGCTCCCCCGGCAGGCAGCAGTATGGCTACACCTTC. Translation: CASSSPGRQQYGYTF.

The J gene is TRBJ2-7, the V gene TRBV5-4, with TRBD1 as a possible D gene (5 bases). Trimming pared 2 bases from V and 1 base from J, leaving 10 bases between. There are 14 residues in the CDR3. Looked up from germline, CDR1 is SGHNT and CDR2 is YYREEE (reference sequence). For the CDR3, the DNA is TGTGCCAGCAGCTTACCAGGGTCATCCTACGAGCAGTACTTC. As protein: CASSLPGSSYEQYF.

This chain uses TRBV7-3 with TRBJ2-2; no definite D call. This CDR3 contains 13 residues. The ends were cut back, 5 bases at V and 5 bases at J, with 9 bases in the middle. Germline V gene data show CDR1 as SGHTA and CDR2 as FQGTGA. The CDR3 DNA reads as TGTGCCAGCAGCGTAAAGAGAACCGGGGAGCTGTTTTTT. The encoded protein is CASSVKRTGELFF.

V and J are TRBV7-9 and TRBJ2-5; D may be TRBD1 (8 bases). Germline assignment: CDR1 SEHNR and CDR2 FQNEAQ (reference sequence). Trimming stripped 0 bases from V and 5 bases from J, with 16 bases between. The CDR3 sequence is 16 residues long. Written as DNA, the CDR3 is TGTGCCAGCAGCTTAGCCCTGACAGGGGAGGGGGAGACCCAGTACTTC. Protein product: CASSLALTGEGETQYF.

Concerning this clone itself: As the CDR3 is not closed by the conserved phenylalanine or tryptophan, this likely results from a read error. No DNA is shown, since the ends of the CDR3 on it are uncertain; the CDR3 is the one TCRdb lists. Here the CDR3 reads CATRGRRG. The chain links TRBV24-1 to TRBJ1-6. From germline, CDR1 is KGHDR and CDR2 SFDVKD. The CDR3 is 8 amino acids long, termini counted.

For this clone: Within the sample, other DNA sequences also encode this same CDR3. The gene calls are TRBV15 and TRBJ1-2, with D tentatively TRBD1 (5 bases). Between the trimmed V and J ends, which lost 0 bases and 4 bases, there was a span of 9 bases. This CDR3 comprises 14 residues. Looked up from germline, CDR1 is LNHNV and CDR2 is YYDKDF (reference sequence). The CDR3 bases are TGTGCCACCAGCAGAGATACAGGCTTCTATGGCTACACCTTC. It specifies CATSRDTGFYGYTF.

The J gene is TRBJ2-6, the V gene TRBV7-2; D unclear. Germline CDR1 and CDR2: SGHTA and FQGNSA. Trimming took 0 bases from V and 0 from J, leaving 12 bases between them. This CDR3 spans 18 amino acids. CDR3 sequence reads: CASSLASTVSSGANVLTF. The CDR3 nucleotides read TGTGCCAGCAGCTTAGCGTCCACAGTTTCCTCTGGGGCCAACGTCCTGACTTTC.

This chain links TRBV6-6 with TRBJ2-1; 13 bases match TRBD2. This CDR3 has 15 residues. Germline V gene lookup returns CDR1 MNHNY and CDR2 SVGAGI (reference sequence). V lost 4 bases to trimming and J lost 10 bases; unmatched junction nucleotides: 7. The CDR3 here is CASSSGLAGWAEQFF. Written as DNA, the CDR3 is TGTGCCAGCAGTTCGGGACTAGCGGGGTGGGCGGAGCAGTTCTTC.

The chain employs TRBV3-1 (or the pseudogene TRBV3-2) and TRBJ2-7; tentatively, D is TRBD2 (6 bases). In germline, CDR1 is LGHDT, CDR2 YNNKEL (reference sequence). There are 11 residues in the CDR3. V was cut by 3 bases and J by 11 bases, with 11 bases left in between. CDR3 protein: CASSHGSGEYF. The CDR3 DNA follows: TGTGCCAGCAGCCACGGATCGGGGGAGTACTTC.

The rearrangement uses TRBV4-3 and TRBJ2-5; 14 nucleotides align to TRBD2. Germline-derived CDR1 and CDR2 are LGHNA and YSLEER. The CDR3 extends over 16 amino acids. J lost 2 bases, V lost 3 bases, and 2 bases had no gene match. CDR3: CASSQGTSGRQETQYF. CDR3 nucleotide sequence: TGCGCCAGCAGCCAGGGGACTAGCGGGAGACAAGAGACCCAGTACTTC.

The chain joins TRBV7-9 to TRBJ1-4, with D unresolved. The length of the CDR3 is 12 residues. The germline V gene encodes CDR1 SEHNR and CDR2 FQNEAQ (reference sequence). The V end was cut by 5 bases, the J end by 8 bases, with 9 bases between. The CDR3 coding sequence is TGTGCCAGCAGCCCTCCCGAGGAAAAACTGTTTTTT. This codes for CASSPPEEKLFF.

The chain combines TRBV9 with TRBJ2-5, with D possibly TRBD2 on 5 matching bases. V lost 4 bases to trimming and J lost 5 bases, with 18 bases between them. This CDR3 is 15 amino acids long. Germline CDR1 and CDR2: SGDLS and YYNGEE. CDR3 DNA: TGTGCCAGCAGCTTCGGACTGCACGATTTCGAGACCCAGTACTTC. Translating it yields CASSFGLHDFETQYF.

The chain combines TRBV13 with TRBJ2-7; tentative D call: TRBD2 (5 bases). Trimming shortened V by 3 bases and J by 3 bases, and 12 bases separated the two germline ends. Per germline, CDR1 PRHDT and CDR2 FYEKMQ (reference sequence). This CDR3 is built from 14 residues. The CDR3 sequence: CASSFGRAIYEQYF. The CDR3 coding sequence is TGTGCCAGCAGCTTTGGGCGGGCCATCTACGAGCAGTACTTC. Filled out from reference TRBV13 and TRBJ2-7, the complete variable domain reads AAGVIQSPRHLIKEKRETATLKCYPIPRHDTVYWYQQGPGQDPQFLISFYEKMQSDKGSIPDRFSAQQFSDYHSELNMSSLELGDSALYFCASSFGRAIYEQYFGPGTRLTVT.

Concerning this clone itself: Other DNA sequences within the sample encode an identical CDR3. The chain employs TRBV6-1 and TRBJ1-2; a weak D match, TRBD1 (5 bases). This CDR3 contains 14 residues. Germline lookup yields CDR1 MNHNS and CDR2 SASEGT. The V end was cut by 0 bases, the J end by 0 bases, with 5 bases between. CDR3 nucleotides: TGTGCCAGCAGTGAAGCAGGGGCTAACTATGGCTACACCTTC. Amino acid sequence: CASSEAGANYGYTF.

V is TRBV7-2 and J is TRBJ1-2; D ambiguous. The CDR3 runs to 14 residues. Germline CDR1 and CDR2: SGHTA and FQGNSA. Trimming pared 2 bases from V and 3 bases from J, leaving 10 bases between. CDR3 loop: CASSLRWRDYGYTF. CDR3 DNA sequence: TGTGCCAGCAGCTTAAGGTGGAGGGACTATGGCTACACCTTC.

The chain is built from TRBV9 and TRBJ2-7; 7 bases align to TRBD1. The length of the CDR3 is 14 residues. Germline V gene sequence: CDR1 SGDLS, CDR2 YYNGEE. J was trimmed by 6 bases and V by 4 bases; bases with no gene match: 10. The CDR3, as DNA: TGTGCCAGCAGCCTTGACAGGGCTATGGGCGAGCAGTACTTC. This gives the protein CASSLDRAMGEQYF.

This rearrangement joins TRBV6-2 or TRBV6-3 to TRBJ2-1, with TRBD2 matching 7 bases. This CDR3 spans 16 amino acids. Looked up from germline, CDR1 is MNHEY and CDR2 is SVGEGT. Trimming at V came to 5 bases and at J to 1 base, leaving 8 bases not matched to a gene. In DNA form, the CDR3 reads TGTGCCAGCAGTCGCCTCGGGGGGTCTTCCTACAATGAGCAGTTCTTC. This codes for CASSRLGGSSYNEQFF.